This TCR beta chain was recorded in a study of T cell responses to AZD1222 COVID-19 vaccine. Broader study findings: In the spike-specific TCR repertoire, nearly half reportedly target unmutated variant regions.

About this clone: No antigen is known for it.

This CDR3 is 13 amino acids long. The germline V gene has CDR1 SGHDN and CDR2 FVKESK. With 0 bases removed from V and 4 bases from J, the gap between germline ends came to 5 bases. Profiling relied on immunoSEQ multiplex PCR, and the TCRdb table lists in-frame clones only, not all of them. Of approximately 130,000 clones in the sample, roughly 86% are singletons; the top ten hold 3%. V and J are TRBV14 and TRBJ2-3; D is ambiguous. The TCR sequence derives from an adult who received the AZD1222 COVID-19 vaccine. Sequences were derived from peripheral blood, sampled 28 days after the second AZD1222 dose. CDR3 bases: TGTGCCAGCAGCCAAGAGTCCCCAGATACGCAGTATTTT. This gives the protein CASSQESPDTQYF.